This T cell receptor beta chain was documented in a study of vaccination and CD4 T cells after COVID-19. Germline values: CDR1 WSHSY, CDR2 SAAADI. This CDR3 contains 15 residues. V was clipped by 1 base and J by 7 bases, with 16 bases between them. In TCRdb, the PCR reads were re-called with MiXCR into one record per CDR3 protein. The sample has about 33,000 distinct CDR3 sequences, about 35% seen once. This clonotype came up a few times. Described time point: late sampling 161 to 241 days after vaccination in a few convalescent patients. The TCR was taken from a human donor who had recovered from COVID-19. This sample comprised CD4+ T cells from blood, obtained about 7 months after SARS-CoV-2 vaccination. The chain links TRBV10-2 to TRBJ1-1; D is possibly TRBD1 (5 bases). This chain's CDR3 is CASSEWDGHPLEAFF. DNA of the CDR3: TGCGCCAGCAGTGAGTGGGACGGACACCCTCTTGAAGCTTTCTTT.